Included here is one T cell receptor beta chain sequence, with context. The entry originates in a study of shared clonotypes between healthy human individuals. Study-wide context: Researchers assigned three CD4 naive, three CD4 memory, two CD8 naive and one CD8 memory plate to each donor.

With V trimmed by 4 bases and J by 7 bases, 14 bases remained unmatched. Per germline, CDR1 MDHEN and CDR2 SYDVKM. This CDR3 is 17 amino acids long. Clones were sequenced by immunoSEQ multiplex PCR, and TCRdb holds only the in-frame ones, with some missing. The repertoire holds about 2.3 million clones, with less than 95% as singletons. This clonotype was obtained from a man between 18 and 35 years old in good health. Some clones in this sample may be carry-over from other donors' samples. The chain is built from TRBV28 and TRBJ1-4; TRBD1 matches at 8 bases. Material for sequencing was naive CD4+ T cells from PBMCs. Subset noted: CD45RA+ positively selected. This CDR3 is CASSSQGRQGFFEKLFF. The CDR3 DNA follows: TGTGCCAGCAGTTCGCAGGGGCGACAGGGGTTTTTTGAAAAACTGTTTTTT.